This T cell receptor beta chain was identified in a study of blood T cell repertoires in COVID-19. On the study more broadly: T cells, B-cell-depleted T cells, or PBMCs provided the cDNA or gDNA that served as material.

Under the authors' procedure: Counts of nucleated cells, estimated from reference gene primer amplification, were obtained. The assay was immunoSEQ multiplex PCR, and TCRdb's table has in-frame clones only and misses some. V and J calls and clone size are copied from that table; D and trimming were computed from the DNA. The table has about 69,000 clones, more than 85% seen once. The source is a woman aged 60-75 years with active COVID-19. Sequenced material: peripheral blood.

The CDR3 DNA sequence: TGTGCCAGCAACGCGGCCCCCGGGGGTCAGCCCCAGCATTTT. It yields the protein CASNAAPGGQPQHF. This chain connects TRBV28 to TRBJ1-5, with D possibly TRBD1 on 5 matching bases. The CDR3 length is 14 residues. V was shortened by 7 bases and J by 6 bases, with 16 bases between the two germline ends. Germline V lookup: CDR1 MDHEN, CDR2 SYDVKM.